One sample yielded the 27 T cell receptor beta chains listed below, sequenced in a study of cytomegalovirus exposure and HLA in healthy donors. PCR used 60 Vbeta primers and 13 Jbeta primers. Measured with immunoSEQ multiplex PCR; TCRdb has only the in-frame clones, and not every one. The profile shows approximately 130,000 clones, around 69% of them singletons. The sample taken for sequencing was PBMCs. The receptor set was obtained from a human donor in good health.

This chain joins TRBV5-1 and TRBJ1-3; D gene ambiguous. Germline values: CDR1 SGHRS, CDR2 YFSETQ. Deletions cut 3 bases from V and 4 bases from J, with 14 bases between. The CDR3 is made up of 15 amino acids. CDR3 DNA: TGCGCCAGCAGCTCACGTCCGGGAGAGGGAAACACCATATATTTT. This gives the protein CASSSRPGEGNTIYF. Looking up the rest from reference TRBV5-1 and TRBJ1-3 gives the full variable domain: KAGVTQTPRYLIKTRGQQVTLSCSPISGHRSVSWYQQTPGQGLQFLFEYFSETQRNKGNFPGRFSGRQFSNSRSEMNVSTLELGDSALYLCASSSRPGEGNTIYFGEGSWLTVV.

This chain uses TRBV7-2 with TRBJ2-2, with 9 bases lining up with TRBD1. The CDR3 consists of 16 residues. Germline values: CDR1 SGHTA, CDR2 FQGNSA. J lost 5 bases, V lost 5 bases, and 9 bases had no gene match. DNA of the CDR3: TGTGCCAGCAGCCGAGAGACAGGGGGGGGGACCGGGGAGCTGTTTTTT. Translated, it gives CASSRETGGGTGELFF.

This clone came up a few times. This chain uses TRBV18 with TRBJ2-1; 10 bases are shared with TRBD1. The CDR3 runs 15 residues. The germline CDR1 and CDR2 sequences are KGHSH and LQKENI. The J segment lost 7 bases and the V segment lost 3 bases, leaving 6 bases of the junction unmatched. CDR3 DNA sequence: TGTGCCAGCTCACCTCGGGACAGGGGAGGTAATGAGCAGTTCTTC. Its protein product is CASSPRDRGGNEQFF. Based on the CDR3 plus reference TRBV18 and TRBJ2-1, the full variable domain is NAGVMQNPRHLVRRRGQEARLRCSPMKGHSHVYWYRQLPEEGLKFMVYLQKENIIDESGMPKERFSAEFPKEGPSILRIQQVVRGDSAAYFCASSPRDRGGNEQFFGPGTRLTVL.

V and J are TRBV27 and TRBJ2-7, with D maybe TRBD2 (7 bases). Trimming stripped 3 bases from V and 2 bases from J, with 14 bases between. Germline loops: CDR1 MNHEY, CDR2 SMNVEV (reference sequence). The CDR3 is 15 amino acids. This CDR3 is CASSLTRGGTYEQYF. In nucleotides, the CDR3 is TGTGCCAGCAGTTTGACAAGGGGGGGCACCTACGAGCAGTACTTC.

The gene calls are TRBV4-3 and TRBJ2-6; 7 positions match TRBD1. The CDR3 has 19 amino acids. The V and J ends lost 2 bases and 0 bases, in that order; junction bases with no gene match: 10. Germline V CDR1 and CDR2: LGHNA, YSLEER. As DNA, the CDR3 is TGCGCCAGCAGCCAATGGACAGGTCAGCGGACCTCTGGGGCCAACGTCCTGACTTTC. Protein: CASSQWTGQRTSGANVLTF.

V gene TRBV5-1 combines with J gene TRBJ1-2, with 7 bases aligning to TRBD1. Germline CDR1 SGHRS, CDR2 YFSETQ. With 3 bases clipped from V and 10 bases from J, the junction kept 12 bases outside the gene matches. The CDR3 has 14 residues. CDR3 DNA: TGCGCCAGCAGCTCGATCACAGGGGCTGGTGTCTACACCTTC. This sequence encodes CASSSITGAGVYTF.

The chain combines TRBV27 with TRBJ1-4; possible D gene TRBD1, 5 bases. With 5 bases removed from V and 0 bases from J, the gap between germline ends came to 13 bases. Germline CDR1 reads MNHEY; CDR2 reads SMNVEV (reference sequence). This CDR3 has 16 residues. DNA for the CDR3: TGTGCCAGCAGTACGACAGCTATAACAACTAATGAAAAACTGTTTTTT. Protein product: CASSTTAITTNEKLFF.

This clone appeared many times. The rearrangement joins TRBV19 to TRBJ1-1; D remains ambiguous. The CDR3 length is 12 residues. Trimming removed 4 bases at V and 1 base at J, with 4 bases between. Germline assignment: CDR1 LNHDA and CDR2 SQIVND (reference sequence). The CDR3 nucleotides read TGTGCCAGTAGTAGACAGAACACTGAAGCTTTCTTT. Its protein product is CASSRQNTEAFF.

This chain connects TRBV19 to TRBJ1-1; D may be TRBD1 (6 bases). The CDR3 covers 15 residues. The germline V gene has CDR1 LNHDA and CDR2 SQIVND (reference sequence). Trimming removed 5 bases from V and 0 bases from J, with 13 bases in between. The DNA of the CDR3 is TGTGCCAGTAGTCAGGGGATGATCGTGAACACTGAAGCTTTCTTT. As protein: CASSQGMIVNTEAFF.

CDR3: CASSSRAVSVYF. For the CDR3, the DNA is TGTGCCAGCAGCTCGAGGGCCGTATCGGTCTACTTC. The gene calls are TRBV7-9 and TRBJ2-5, with D perhaps TRBD2 (5 bases). Germline V gene data show CDR1 as SEHNR and CDR2 as FQNEAQ (reference sequence). Trimming took off 4 bases at V and 14 bases at J, with 17 bases between the two ends. The CDR3 totals 12 residues.

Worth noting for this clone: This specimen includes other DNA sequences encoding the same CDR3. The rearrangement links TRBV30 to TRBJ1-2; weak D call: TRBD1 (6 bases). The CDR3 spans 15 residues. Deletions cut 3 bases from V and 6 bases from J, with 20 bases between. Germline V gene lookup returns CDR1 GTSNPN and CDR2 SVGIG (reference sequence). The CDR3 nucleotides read TGTGCCTGGAGCGACCCGGGGACCTGGGGGCATGGCTACACCTTC. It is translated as CAWSDPGTWGHGYTF.

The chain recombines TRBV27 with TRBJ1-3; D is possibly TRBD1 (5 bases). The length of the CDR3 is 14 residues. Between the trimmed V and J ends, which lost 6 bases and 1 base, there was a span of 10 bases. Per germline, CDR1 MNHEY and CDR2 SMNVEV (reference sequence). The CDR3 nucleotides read TGTGCCAGCAGCCAAGGGGTGTCTGGAAACACCATATATTTT. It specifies CASSQGVSGNTIYF.

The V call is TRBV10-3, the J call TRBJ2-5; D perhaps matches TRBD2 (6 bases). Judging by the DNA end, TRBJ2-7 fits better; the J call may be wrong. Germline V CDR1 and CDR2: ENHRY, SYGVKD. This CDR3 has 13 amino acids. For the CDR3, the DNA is TGTGCCATCAGTGCACCTAGCGTCTACGAGCAGTACTTC. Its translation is CAISAPSVYEQYF.

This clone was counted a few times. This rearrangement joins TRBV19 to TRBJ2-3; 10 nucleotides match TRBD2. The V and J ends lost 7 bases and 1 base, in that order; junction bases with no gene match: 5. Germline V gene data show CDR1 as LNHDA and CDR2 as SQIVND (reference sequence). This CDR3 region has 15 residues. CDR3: CASTYGTSGTDTQYF. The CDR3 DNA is TGTGCCAGTACCTACGGGACTAGCGGCACAGATACGCAGTATTTT.

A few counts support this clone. CDR3 sequence: CASSSGFGGAIYF. Written as DNA, the CDR3 is TGTGCCAGCAGTTCAGGTTTTGGTGGCGCCATATATTTT. J is TRBJ1-3 and V is TRBV6-5; D remains ambiguous. Deletions cut 4 bases from V and 11 bases from J, with 15 bases between. Germline V gene sequence: CDR1 MNHEY, CDR2 SVGAGI. The CDR3 length is 13 residues.

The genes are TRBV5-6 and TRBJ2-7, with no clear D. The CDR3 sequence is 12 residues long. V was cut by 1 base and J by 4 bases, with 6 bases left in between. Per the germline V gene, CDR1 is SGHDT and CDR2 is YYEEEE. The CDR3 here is CASSLSQYEQYF. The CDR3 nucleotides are TGTGCCAGCAGCTTGTCTCAGTACGAGCAGTACTTC.

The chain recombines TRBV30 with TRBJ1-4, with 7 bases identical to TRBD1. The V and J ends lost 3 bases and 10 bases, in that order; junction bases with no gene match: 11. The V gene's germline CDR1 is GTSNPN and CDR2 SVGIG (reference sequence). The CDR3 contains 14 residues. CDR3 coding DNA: TGTGCCTGGAGACACCGGGACAGAGCTTTAAAACTGTTTTTT. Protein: CAWRHRDRALKLFF.

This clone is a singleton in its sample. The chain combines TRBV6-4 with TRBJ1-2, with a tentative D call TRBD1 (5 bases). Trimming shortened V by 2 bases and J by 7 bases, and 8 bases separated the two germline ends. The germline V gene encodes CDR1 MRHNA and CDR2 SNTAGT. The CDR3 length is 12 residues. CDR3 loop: CASSDNGAGYTF. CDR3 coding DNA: TGTGCCAGCAGTGACAATGGGGCTGGCTACACCTTC.

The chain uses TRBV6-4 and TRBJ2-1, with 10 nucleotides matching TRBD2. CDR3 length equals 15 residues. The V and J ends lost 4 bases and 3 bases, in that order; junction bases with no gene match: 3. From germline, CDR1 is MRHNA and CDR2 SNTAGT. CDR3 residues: CASSVASGSYNEQFF. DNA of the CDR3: TGTGCCAGCAGTGTCGCTAGCGGGAGCTACAATGAGCAGTTCTTC.

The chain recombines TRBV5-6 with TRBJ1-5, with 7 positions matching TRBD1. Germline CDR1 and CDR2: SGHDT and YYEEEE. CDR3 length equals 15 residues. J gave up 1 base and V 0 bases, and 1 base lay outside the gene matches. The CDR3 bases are TGTGCCAGCAGCTTGGACAGGGGAAGCAATCAGCCCCAGCATTTT. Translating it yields CASSLDRGSNQPQHF.

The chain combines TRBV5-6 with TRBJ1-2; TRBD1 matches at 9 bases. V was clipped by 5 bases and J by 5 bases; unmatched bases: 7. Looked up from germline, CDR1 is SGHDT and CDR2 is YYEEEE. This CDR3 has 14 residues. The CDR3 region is CASREQGARYGYTF. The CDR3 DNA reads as TGTGCCAGCAGGGAACAGGGGGCGCGGTATGGCTACACCTTC.

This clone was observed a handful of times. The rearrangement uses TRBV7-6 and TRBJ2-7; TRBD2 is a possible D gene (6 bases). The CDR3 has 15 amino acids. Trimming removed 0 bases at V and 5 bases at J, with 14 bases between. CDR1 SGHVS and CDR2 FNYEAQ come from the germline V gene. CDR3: CASSLAGLLLNEQYF. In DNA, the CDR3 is TGTGCCAGCAGCTTAGCGGGACTCCTCCTTAACGAGCAGTACTTC.

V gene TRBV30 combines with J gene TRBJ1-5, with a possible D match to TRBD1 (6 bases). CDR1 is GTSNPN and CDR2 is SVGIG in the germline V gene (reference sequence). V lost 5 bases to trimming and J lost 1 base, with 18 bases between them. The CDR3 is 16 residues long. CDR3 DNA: TGTGCCTGGGCCTGGGGGGGGGCGCGAAGCAATCAGCCCCAGCATTTT. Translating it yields CAWAWGGARSNQPQHF.

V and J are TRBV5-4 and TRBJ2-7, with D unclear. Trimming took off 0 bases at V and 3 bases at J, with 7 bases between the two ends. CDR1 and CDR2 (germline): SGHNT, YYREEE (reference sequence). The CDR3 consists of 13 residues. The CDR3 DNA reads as TGTGCCAGCAGCTTGGAGACATTCTACGAGCAGTACTTC. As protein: CASSLETFYEQYF.

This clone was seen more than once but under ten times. CDR3 sequence: CASGSLTGKNTIYF. Here the CDR3 DNA reads TGTGCCAGCGGATCCTTGACAGGCAAAAACACCATATATTTT. The chain uses TRBV6-5 and TRBJ1-3, with a weak D call TRBD1 (6 bases). This CDR3 contains 14 residues. Germline assignment: CDR1 MNHEY and CDR2 SVGAGI. Trimming took 8 bases from V and 6 from J, leaving 17 bases between them.

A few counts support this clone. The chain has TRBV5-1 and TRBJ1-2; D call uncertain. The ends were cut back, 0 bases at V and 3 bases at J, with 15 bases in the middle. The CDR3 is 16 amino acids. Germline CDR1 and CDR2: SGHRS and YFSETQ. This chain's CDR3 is CASSLGAGMGYYGYTF. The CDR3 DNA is TGCGCCAGCAGCTTGGGTGCCGGGATGGGATACTATGGCTACACCTTC. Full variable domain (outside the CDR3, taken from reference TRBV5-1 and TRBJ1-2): KAGVTQTPRYLIKTRGQQVTLSCSPISGHRSVSWYQQTPGQGLQFLFEYFSETQRNKGNFPGRFSGRQFSNSRSEMNVSTLELGDSALYLCASSLGAGMGYYGYTFGSGTRLTVV.

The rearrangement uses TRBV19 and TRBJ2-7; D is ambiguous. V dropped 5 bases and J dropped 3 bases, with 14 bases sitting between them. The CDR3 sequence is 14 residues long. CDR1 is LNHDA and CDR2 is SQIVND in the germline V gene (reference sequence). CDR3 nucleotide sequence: TGTGCCAGTAGTCTTCGCTCTAACAGCTACGAGCAGTACTTC. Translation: CASSLRSNSYEQYF.